The rows below give T cell receptor beta chains drawn from one sample of a study of shared clonotypes between healthy human individuals. Libraries were prepared by immunoSEQ multiplex PCR; TCRdb keeps only in-frame clonotypes and omits some of them. The sample includes over 2 million clones, roughly 92% of them seen just once. The sequenced sample consisted of naive CD4+ T cells from PBMCs. The source of these receptors is a man between 18 and 35 years old in good health. Some clones in this sample may be carry-over from other donors' samples. The CDR3 runs from the conserved cysteine through the conserved F or W. Each record gives: CDR3 DNA, CDR3 protein, CDR3 length, clone size, J gene, V gene, D gene. The D gene is left open where the match is weak. Expanded clones are given a class, and other clones once, few, many or no size at all.

TGTGCCAGCAGTCCGGCCCCAGGGGGACAGGGAGCCAATGGCTACACCTTC	CASSPAPGGQGANGYTF	17	once	TRBJ1-2	TRBV28	TRBD1
TGTGCCAGCAGTCGGGGACTAGCGGGTCCCTACGAGCAGTACTTC	CASSRGLAGPYEQYF	15	.	TRBJ2-7	TRBV28	TRBD2
TGTGCCAGCAGCTTTCGCACCGGGGAGCTGTTTTTT	CASSFRTGELFF	12	.	TRBJ2-2	TRBV7-6	.
TGTGCCAGTAAGGGACTCGGCATTCAGTACTTC	CASKGLGIQYF	11	.	TRBJ2-4	TRBV7-2	.
TGTGCCAGCAGCCAACTGGGACTAGCGGGCTACGAGCAGTACTTC	CASSQLGLAGYEQYF	15	once	TRBJ2-7	TRBV4-2	TRBD2
TGCAGCGTTGACAGGGCTGGGGAGACCCAGTACTTC	CSVDRAGETQYF	12	.	TRBJ2-5	TRBV29-1	.
TGCAGCGTTGCAAGGGTTTCCACAGATACGCAGTATTTT	CSVARVSTDTQYF	13	.	TRBJ2-3	TRBV29-1	.
TGCAGCGCAGCAAGGCAGAATGAAAAACTGTTTTTT	CSAARQNEKLFF	12	.	TRBJ1-4	TRBV29-1	.
TGCGCCAGCAGCCGACGTCTGACAGGGGCTAGCGGGAGTGGTATGGAGACCCAGTACTTC	CASSRRLTGASGSGMETQYF	20	.	TRBJ2-5	TRBV4-1	TRBD2
TGTGCCAGCAGTTACTCGTACAGGGAAGAGACCCAGTACTTC	CASSYSYREETQYF	14	.	TRBJ2-5	TRBV6-5	.
TGCAGCGTTGAAGACGTGACAGGCGGTGAAAAACTGTTTTTT	CSVEDVTGGEKLFF	14	once	TRBJ1-4	TRBV29-1	.
TGTGCCAGCAGCGATGTGGGACCTAGCAATCAGCCCCAGCATTTT	CASSDVGPSNQPQHF	15	.	TRBJ1-5	TRBV7-2	.
TGTGCCAGCAGGGGACAGGGGGCAGGCTCTGGGGCCAACGTCCTGACTTTC	CASRGQGAGSGANVLTF	17	.	TRBJ2-6	TRBV28	TRBD1
TGTGCCAGCAGTTTAAGATTCACAGCGCGTAACTATGGCTACACCTTC	CASSLRFTARNYGYTF	16	.	TRBJ1-2	TRBV28	.
TGTGCCAGCAGTTTAAGGGGCTGGGCCAGACTAGGTCAGCCCCAGCATTTT	CASSLRGWARLGQPQHF	17	.	TRBJ1-5	TRBV28	.
TGTGCCTGGAGACGAGCGGGAGGCCCCTACGAGCAGTACTTC	CAWRRAGGPYEQYF	14	.	TRBJ2-7	TRBV30	TRBD2
TGCGCCAGCAGCCCGGCCGGGGGCTTCCCGGCTGAAGCTTTCTTT	CASSPAGGFPAEAFF	15	.	TRBJ1-1	TRBV4-1	.
TGTGCCAGCAGCTTAATGGGGCAGAGCACAGATACGCAGTATTTT	CASSLMGQSTDTQYF	15	once	TRBJ2-3	TRBV7-2	.
TGTGCCAGCAGCGCGACTAGCGGCCAGAGCACAGATACGCAGTATTTT	CASSATSGQSTDTQYF	16	.	TRBJ2-3	TRBV9	TRBD2
TGCGCCAGCAGGATGGGGGTCGGGGCGTATGGCTACACCTTC	CASRMGVGAYGYTF	14	.	TRBJ1-2	TRBV5-1	.
TGTGCCAGCAGCCCAACATCCAGGGGTAGGACTGAAGCTTTCTTT	CASSPTSRGRTEAFF	15	.	TRBJ1-1	TRBV9	.
TGTGCCAGCAGCGTAGTGGGGGGCTCCTACGAGCAGTACTTC	CASSVVGGSYEQYF	14	few	TRBJ2-7	TRBV9	.
TGTGCCTGGAGTCTAAGTCACGGAGGACAGCCCCAGCATTTT	CAWSLSHGGQPQHF	14	.	TRBJ1-5	TRBV30	.
TGTGCCAGCTCACCTCAGACAGGGACTACTGGGTACGAGCAGTACTTC	CASSPQTGTTGYEQYF	16	.	TRBJ2-7	TRBV18	.
TGTGCCAGCTCACCAACCCCCGGTCCGGCCGGGACCATATATTTT	CASSPTPGPAGTIYF	15	.	TRBJ1-3	TRBV18	.
TGTGCCAGCAGACCAGGGGGCGGGTATGGCTACACCTTC	CASRPGGGYGYTF	13	.	TRBJ1-2	TRBV7-8	TRBD1
TGTGCCAGCAGTGACTCGGGGGGGGAGACCCAGTACTTC	CASSDSGGETQYF	13	few	TRBJ2-5	TRBV6-4	TRBD2
TGCGCCAGCAGCTTGTCGGGACAGGGATATTCACCCCTCCACTTT	CASSLSGQGYSPLHF	15	.	TRBJ1-6	TRBV5-1	TRBD1
TGTGCCAGCAGGAAAGATAGCGGCCGGCTGTTTTTT	CASRKDSGRLFF	12	.	TRBJ1-4	TRBV6-6	.
TGTGCCAGCAGTGAAACATGGAGCTCCTACGAGCAGTACTTC	CASSETWSSYEQYF	14	.	TRBJ2-7	TRBV6-1	.
TGTGCCAGCTCACCACGACTAGCAACCACCGGGGAGCTGTTTTTT	CASSPRLATTGELFF	15	.	TRBJ2-2	TRBV18	TRBD2
TGCGCCAGCAGCCAAGATTTTGTGGGACAGAAGAACACTGAAGCTTTCTTT	CASSQDFVGQKNTEAFF	17	.	TRBJ1-1	TRBV4-3	TRBD1
TGTGCCAGCAGTAGTGGGGGGGCCGCTCAGCCCCAGCATTTT	CASSSGGAAQPQHF	14	.	TRBJ1-5	TRBV28	.
TGTGCCAGTAGTATTGGGCTAGCGTACTACAATGAGCAGTTCTTC	CASSIGLAYYNEQFF	15	.	TRBJ2-1	TRBV19	.
TGTGCCAGCAGTGTGTTTTACGAGCAGTACTTC	CASSVFYEQYF	11	once	TRBJ2-7	TRBV6-1	.
TGTGCCAGCAGCTTAGGGACTAGCGGGGAGCAGTTCTTC	CASSLGTSGEQFF	13	.	TRBJ2-1	TRBV7-3	TRBD2
TGTGCCACTAGACAGGGGGCGGCGAACACTGAAGCTTTCTTT	CATRQGAANTEAFF	14	.	TRBJ1-1	TRBV28	TRBD1
TGTGCCAGCAGAAGGGACGGCAACACTGAAGCTTTCTTT	CASRRDGNTEAFF	13	once	TRBJ1-1	TRBV6-5	.
TGTGCCAGTAGTATCGACCTCTCCCCTGAAGCTTTCTTT	CASSIDLSPEAFF	13	.	TRBJ1-1	TRBV19	.
TGTGCCAGCGGTAGACTAGCGGGGGCCTACGAGCAATACTTC	CASGRLAGAYEQYF	14	.	TRBJ2-7	TRBV11-2	TRBD2
TGTGCCAGCAGTCTATGGACCGGAGAAACACAGTTCTTC	CASSLWTGETQFF	13	.	TRBJ2-1	TRBV27	.
TGCGCCAGCAGCTTGGCCGGTGGAGCGGGAGGTGCCGGGGAGCTGTTTTTT	CASSLAGGAGGAGELFF	17	.	TRBJ2-2	TRBV5-1	TRBD2
TGTGCCTGGACTAGGGGGGAAGTCCACGAGCAGTACTTC	CAWTRGEVHEQYF	13	.	TRBJ2-7	TRBV30	.
TGTGCCAGCAGCGAGGGACTAGCGCTGATCAATGAGCAGTTCTTC	CASSEGLALINEQFF	15	.	TRBJ2-1	TRBV9	TRBD2